A selection of T cell receptor beta chains follows, all from one sample in a study of T-cell reconstitution after alpha-beta-depleted transplantation in children. TCRdb passed the PCR reads through MiXCR, listing each CDR3 protein once. The sample consists of 250,000 to 350,000 distinct CDR3 sequences, more than 9% of them appearing once. Specimen: PBMCs from the stem cell graft donor, collected from the stem cell graft. These receptors all stem from a human donor who donated a stem cell graft to a child with SCID. Each CDR3 is given with its conserved first and last residue. The D gene is left open where the match is weak. A row's size may be missing; if present it is once, few, many or a size class.

J: TRBJ1-4; D: .; V: TRBV6-1; size: .; DNA: TGTGCCAGCAGTGAAATCAGCGTGCCCAGCACAACTAATGAAAAACTGTTTTTT; CDR3: CASSEISVPSTTNEKLFF
J: TRBJ1-1; D: .; V: TRBV27; size: many; DNA: TGTGCCAGCAGTTTATCGAAGGGCACTGAAGCTTTCTTT; CDR3: CASSLSKGTEAFF
J: TRBJ2-7; D: .; V: TRBV10-3; size: few; DNA: TGTGCCATCATTACTGACAGGAACGAGCAGTACTTC; CDR3: CAIITDRNEQYF
J: TRBJ2-5; D: TRBD1; V: TRBV29-1; size: many; DNA: TGCAGCGTTGAAGAAACGACAGGGCAAGAGACCCAGTACTTC; CDR3: CSVEETTGQETQYF
J: TRBJ2-5; D: .; V: TRBV18; size: few; DNA: TGTGCCAGCTCACTGGCCATCACCCAACAAGAGACCCAGTACTTC; CDR3: CASSLAITQQETQYF
J: TRBJ2-1; D: .; V: TRBV14; size: .; DNA: TGTGCCAGCAGCCAAGATTGGGATGAGCAGTTCTTC; CDR3: CASSQDWDEQFF
J: TRBJ2-2; D: TRBD1; V: TRBV12-3/TRBV12-4; size: few; DNA: TGTGCCAGCAGTCTTCGGACAGGGGGGAACACCGGGGAGCTGTTTTTT; CDR3: CASSLRTGGNTGELFF
J: TRBJ2-7; D: .; V: TRBV15; size: .; DNA: TGTGCCACCAGGCTAGGGACCAGCTCCTACGAGCAGTACTTC; CDR3: CATRLGTSSYEQYF
J: TRBJ2-3; D: TRBD2; V: TRBV5-1; size: few; DNA: TGCGCCAGCAGCTTTGGACTAGCGGGCCTGCAGGGCACAGATACGCAGTATTTT; CDR3: CASSFGLAGLQGTDTQYF
J: TRBJ2-1; D: .; V: TRBV29-1; size: few; DNA: TGCAGCGTTGAAGATTACCGGGGGGCAAACAATGAGCAGTTCTTC; CDR3: CSVEDYRGANNEQFF
J: TRBJ2-7; D: TRBD1; V: TRBV20-1; size: once; DNA: TGCAGTGCTAGGGGGGACAGGTTCTACGAGCAGTACTTC; CDR3: CSARGDRFYEQYF
J: TRBJ2-1; D: .; V: TRBV7-3; size: few; DNA: TGTGCCAGCAGCTTAACGGGGGAAAATGAGCAGTTCTTC; CDR3: CASSLTGENEQFF
J: TRBJ1-2; D: .; V: TRBV12-3/TRBV12-4; size: many; DNA: TGTGCCAGCAGTCCACGACAGGTCCCCTCTAACTATGGCTACACCTTC; CDR3: CASSPRQVPSNYGYTF
J: TRBJ2-7; D: TRBD2; V: TRBV3-1; size: .; DNA: TGTGCCAGCAGCATATCCGGACTAGCTTCCCTAAGCTCCTACGAGCAGTACTTC; CDR3: CASSISGLASLSSYEQYF
J: TRBJ2-3; D: .; V: TRBV6-1; size: few; DNA: TGTGCCAGCCTCTGGTCCATTAGCACAGATACGCAGTATTTT; CDR3: CASLWSISTDTQYF
J: TRBJ2-7; D: .; V: TRBV12-3/TRBV12-4; size: many; DNA: TGTGCCAGCAGTTTGATAGACTACGAGCAGTACTTC; CDR3: CASSLIDYEQYF
J: TRBJ2-3; D: TRBD2; V: TRBV9; size: .; DNA: TGTGCCAGCTTAAGGGGAGCGGGGGGCGACACAGATACGCAGTATTTT; CDR3: CASLRGAGGDTDTQYF
J: TRBJ2-2; D: .; V: TRBV3-1; size: few; DNA: TGTGCCAGCAGCCAAGCCCTCGGCGCGGCCGGGGAGCTGTTTTTT; CDR3: CASSQALGAAGELFF
J: TRBJ2-3; D: TRBD2; V: TRBV6-2/TRBV6-3; size: many; DNA: TGTGCCAGCACCGTTGGGACTAGCGGCACAGATACGCAGTATTTT; CDR3: CASTVGTSGTDTQYF
J: TRBJ2-7; D: TRBD1; V: TRBV25-1; size: few; DNA: TGTGCCAGCAGTGAACTAGGGGGCCTCTACGAGCAGTACTTC; CDR3: CASSELGGLYEQYF
J: TRBJ2-3; D: TRBD2; V: TRBV5-1; size: few; DNA: TGCGCCAGCAGCTTGGAGGAAGCGGGGGGGCTGGATACGCAGTATTTT; CDR3: CASSLEEAGGLDTQYF
J: TRBJ2-7; D: TRBD1; V: TRBV11-2; size: .; DNA: TGTGCCAGCAGCTTAGATTTGAGACAGGGGAGATCCTACGAGCAGTACTTC; CDR3: CASSLDLRQGRSYEQYF
J: TRBJ2-3; D: TRBD2; V: TRBV4-2; size: many; DNA: TGTGCCAGCAGCCAAGAGGAGCGGGGACCGAGGGATACGCAGTATTTT; CDR3: CASSQEERGPRDTQYF
J: TRBJ2-5; D: .; V: TRBV20-1; size: .; DNA: TGCAGTGGTCTCACCAGGGAGACCCAGTACTTC; CDR3: CSGLTRETQYF
J: TRBJ2-2; D: TRBD2; V: TRBV7-7; size: few; DNA: TGTGCCAGCAGCTTAAGGCTAGCGGAGAACACCGGGGAGCTGTTTTTT; CDR3: CASSLRLAENTGELFF
J: TRBJ2-3; D: .; V: TRBV14; size: many; DNA: TGTGCCAGCAGCCAGCTGAACACAGATACGCAGTATTTT; CDR3: CASSQLNTDTQYF
J: TRBJ2-7; D: TRBD1; V: TRBV19; size: .; DNA: TGTGCCAGTAGCACCTCTTGGGACAGGGCCTACGAGCAGTACTTC; CDR3: CASSTSWDRAYEQYF
J: TRBJ2-3; D: .; V: TRBV7-9; size: few; DNA: TGTGCCAGCAGCTATATAACTAGGGGGACAGATACGCAGTATTTT; CDR3: CASSYITRGTDTQYF
J: TRBJ2-1; D: .; V: TRBV6-1; size: .; DNA: TGTGCCAGCAGTCCCGCTGACAGTTCCTACAATGAGCAGTTCTTC; CDR3: CASSPADSSYNEQFF
J: TRBJ2-5; D: .; V: TRBV15; size: .; DNA: TGTGCCACCAGCAGAGATGTGGCGGGGGCCGAGACCCAGTACTTC; CDR3: CATSRDVAGAETQYF
J: TRBJ2-5; D: TRBD1; V: TRBV12-3/TRBV12-4; size: few; DNA: TGTGCCAGCACCAAAGACGGGGCAGGGGGAATAGAGACCCAGTACTTC; CDR3: CASTKDGAGGIETQYF
J: TRBJ1-2; D: .; V: TRBV5-1; size: few; DNA: TGCGCCAGCAGCTTGGTAGGCACAGTACCCAGGCATGGCTACACCTTC; CDR3: CASSLVGTVPRHGYTF
J: TRBJ2-2; D: .; V: TRBV7-9; size: few; DNA: TGTGCCAGCAGCCTCTGGGTGGGGGCAGAGACCGGGGAGCTGTTTTTT; CDR3: CASSLWVGAETGELFF
J: TRBJ2-3; D: .; V: TRBV11-2; size: few; DNA: TGTGCCAGCAGCGTGACTGACTTCACAGATACGCAGTATTTT; CDR3: CASSVTDFTDTQYF
J: TRBJ1-3; D: .; V: TRBV12-3/TRBV12-4; size: .; DNA: TGTGCCAGCAGCCCCGCCCCGGTAGCTGGAAACACCATATATTTT; CDR3: CASSPAPVAGNTIYF
J: TRBJ2-7; D: .; V: TRBV27; size: .; DNA: TGTGCCAGCAAAGCCCCCAACGAGCAGTACTTC; CDR3: CASKAPNEQYF
J: TRBJ1-1; D: TRBD1; V: TRBV29-1; size: few; DNA: TGCAGCGTTGAAGGCAGGGGGGGTGAAGCTTTCTTT; CDR3: CSVEGRGGEAFF
J: TRBJ2-1; D: TRBD2; V: TRBV25-1; size: many; DNA: TGTGCCAGTGAGGAGCGGGGCACCTACAATGAGCAGTTCTTC; CDR3: CASEERGTYNEQFF
J: TRBJ2-7; D: .; V: TRBV7-6; size: .; DNA: TGTGCCAGCAGCTTAGATGGAAGGGGTCCTATCGAGCAGTACTTC; CDR3: CASSLDGRGPIEQYF
J: TRBJ1-1; D: TRBD1; V: TRBV5-1; size: many; DNA: TGCGCCAGCAGCCCGAGGGGTGGGACAGACACCGCTGAAGCTTTCTTT; CDR3: CASSPRGGTDTAEAFF
J: TRBJ1-5; D: .; V: TRBV10-2; size: few; DNA: TGCGCCAGCAGTGGGGGGTTAGGTCAGCCCCAGCATTTT; CDR3: CASSGGLGQPQHF
J: TRBJ1-4; D: TRBD1; V: TRBV5-1; size: few; DNA: TGCGCCAGTCAAACGCTCCCGGGACAGGGGAATGAAAAACTGTTTTTT; CDR3: CASQTLPGQGNEKLFF
J: TRBJ2-1; D: TRBD1; V: TRBV5-1; size: many; DNA: TGCGCCAGCAGCCGGGACAGGAGCTCCTACAATGAGCAGTTCTTC; CDR3: CASSRDRSSYNEQFF
J: TRBJ2-3; D: TRBD2; V: TRBV27; size: many; DNA: TGTGCCAGTTTTAGCGGGGGGGCCCAAGATACGCAGTATTTT; CDR3: CASFSGGAQDTQYF
J: TRBJ2-1; D: TRBD1; V: TRBV24-1; size: .; DNA: TGTGCCACCAGTGAGGCGGACAGGGGAGATGAGCAGTTCTTC; CDR3: CATSEADRGDEQFF
J: TRBJ2-3; D: .; V: TRBV3-1; size: few; DNA: TGTGCCAGCACCCAGGAGGTCACAGGGACAGATACGCAGTATTTT; CDR3: CASTQEVTGTDTQYF
J: TRBJ2-1; D: TRBD1; V: TRBV29-1; size: .; DNA: TGCAGCGTTGTTGGACAGGGGTACAATGAGCAGTTCTTC; CDR3: CSVVGQGYNEQFF
J: TRBJ1-5; D: TRBD1; V: TRBV11-2; size: many; DNA: TGTGCCAGCAGCCTACAGGGGCCGGGGGAGCCCCAGCATTTT; CDR3: CASSLQGPGEPQHF
J: TRBJ2-4; D: .; V: TRBV5-1; size: .; DNA: TGCGCCAGCAGTCAAGGACTAGCCAAAAACATTCAGTACTTC; CDR3: CASSQGLAKNIQYF